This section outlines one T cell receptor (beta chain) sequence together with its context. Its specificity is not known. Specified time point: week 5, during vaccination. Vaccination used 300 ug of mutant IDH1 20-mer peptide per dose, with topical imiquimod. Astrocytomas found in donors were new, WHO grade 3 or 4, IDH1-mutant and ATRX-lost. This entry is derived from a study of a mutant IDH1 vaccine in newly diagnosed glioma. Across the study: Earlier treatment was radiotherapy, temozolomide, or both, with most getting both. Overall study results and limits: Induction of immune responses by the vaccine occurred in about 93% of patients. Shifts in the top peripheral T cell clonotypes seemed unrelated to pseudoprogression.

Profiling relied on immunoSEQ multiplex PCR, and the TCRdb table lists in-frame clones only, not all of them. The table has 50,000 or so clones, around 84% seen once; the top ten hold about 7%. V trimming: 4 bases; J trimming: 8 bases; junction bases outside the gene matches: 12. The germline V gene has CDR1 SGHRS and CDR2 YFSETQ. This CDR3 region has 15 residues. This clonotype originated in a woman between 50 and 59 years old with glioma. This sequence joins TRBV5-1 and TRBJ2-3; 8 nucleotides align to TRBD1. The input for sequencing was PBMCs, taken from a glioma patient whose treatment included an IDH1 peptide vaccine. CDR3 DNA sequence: TGCGCCAGCAGCAACCCGGGACAGGCTCAAGGTACGCAGTATTTT. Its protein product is CASSNPGQAQGTQYF.